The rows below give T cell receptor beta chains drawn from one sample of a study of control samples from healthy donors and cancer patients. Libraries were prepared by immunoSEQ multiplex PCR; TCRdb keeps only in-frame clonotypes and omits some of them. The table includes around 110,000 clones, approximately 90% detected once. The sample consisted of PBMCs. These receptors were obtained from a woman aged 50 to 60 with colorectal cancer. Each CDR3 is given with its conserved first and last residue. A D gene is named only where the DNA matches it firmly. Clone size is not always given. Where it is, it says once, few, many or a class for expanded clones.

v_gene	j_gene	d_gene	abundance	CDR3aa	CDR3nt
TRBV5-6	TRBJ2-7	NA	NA	CASRPLVSQRDEQYF	TGTGCCAGCAGGCCTCTTGTCAGTCAAAGGGACGAGCAGTACTTC
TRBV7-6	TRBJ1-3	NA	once	CASSLGWVAGYSGNTIYF	TGTGCCAGCAGCTTAGGTTGGGTGGCGGGCTACTCTGGAAACACCATATATTTT
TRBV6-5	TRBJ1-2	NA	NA	CASSYSRLYGYTF	TGTGCCAGCAGTTACTCGAGGCTCTATGGCTACACCTTC
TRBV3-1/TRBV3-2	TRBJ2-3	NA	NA	CASSPRGQTTDTQYF	TGTGCCAGCAGCCCCCGTGGACAGACCACAGATACGCAGTATTTT
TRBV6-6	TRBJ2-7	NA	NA	CASSGNKYAYEQYF	TGTGCCAGCAGTGGAAACAAATATGCCTACGAGCAGTACTTC
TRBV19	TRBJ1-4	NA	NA	CASSRHQSHEKLFF	TGTGCCAGTAGTAGACACCAGAGTCATGAAAAACTGTTTTTT
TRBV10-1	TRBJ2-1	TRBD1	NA	CASRPGQGTHEQFF	TGCGCCAGCAGACCGGGACAGGGGACCCATGAGCAGTTCTTC
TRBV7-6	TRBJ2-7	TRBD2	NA	CASSLSAGVLYEQYF	TGTGCCAGCAGCTTATCTGCGGGAGTGCTCTACGAGCAGTACTTC
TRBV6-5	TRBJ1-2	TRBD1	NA	CASSYSSTRGQGYTF	TGTGCCAGCAGTTACTCGAGTACCAGGGGGCAAGGCTACACCTTC
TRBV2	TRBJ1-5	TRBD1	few	CASSGTGNQPQHF	TGTGCCAGCAGTGGGACAGGGAATCAGCCCCAGCATTTT
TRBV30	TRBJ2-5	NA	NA	CACHQETQYF	TGTGCCTGCCACCAAGAGACCCAGTACTTC
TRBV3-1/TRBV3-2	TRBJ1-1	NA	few	CASSQSRFDTEAFF	TGTGCCAGCAGCCAATCCAGGTTCGACACTGAAGCTTTCTTT
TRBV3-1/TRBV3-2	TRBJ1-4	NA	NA	CASSQVGEKLFF	TGTGCCAGCAGCCAAGTCGGCGAAAAACTGTTTTTT
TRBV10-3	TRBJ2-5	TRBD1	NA	CAAWTGGLETQYF	TGTGCCGCGTGGACAGGGGGTCTGGAGACCCAGTACTTC
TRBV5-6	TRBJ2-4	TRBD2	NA	CASSLGGGTFSGDIQYF	TGTGCCAGCAGCTTGGGGGGAGGGACGTTCTCGGGAGACATTCAGTACTTC
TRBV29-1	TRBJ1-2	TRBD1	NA	CSVWTGDTPYGYTF	TGCAGCGTTTGGACAGGGGACACTCCCTATGGCTACACCTTC
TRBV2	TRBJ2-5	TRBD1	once	CASTYRGAVETQYF	TGTGCCAGCACATACAGGGGGGCCGTAGAGACCCAGTACTTC
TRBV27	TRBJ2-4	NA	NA	CASSYRGLGAKNIQYF	TGTGCCAGCAGTTATCGGGGGCTGGGGGCCAAAAACATTCAGTACTTC
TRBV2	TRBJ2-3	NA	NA	CASSANRGTDTQYF	TGTGCCAGCAGTGCAAACAGGGGCACAGATACGCAGTATTTT
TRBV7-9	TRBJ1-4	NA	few	CASSLWGSTNEKLFF	TGTGCCAGCAGCTTATGGGGGTCGACTAATGAAAAACTGTTTTTT
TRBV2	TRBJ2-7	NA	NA	CASMSGPYEQYF	TGTGCCAGCATGTCAGGCCCCTACGAGCAGTACTTC
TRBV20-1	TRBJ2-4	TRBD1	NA	CSASRQGWLAKNIQYF	TGCAGTGCTAGTAGACAGGGCTGGCTAGCCAAAAACATTCAGTACTTC
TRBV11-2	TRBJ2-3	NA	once	CASRKGVGLTDTQYF	TGTGCCAGCCGAAAAGGGGTGGGACTCACAGATACGCAGTATTTT
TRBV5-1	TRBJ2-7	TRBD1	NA	CASSWTGSYEQYF	TGCGCCAGCAGCTGGACAGGGTCCTACGAGCAGTACTTC
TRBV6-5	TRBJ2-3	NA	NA	CASLSTDTQYF	TGTGCCAGCCTCAGCACAGATACGCAGTATTTT
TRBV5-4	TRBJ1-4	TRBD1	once	CASSSTGTGGFEKLFF	TGTGCCAGCAGCTCTACAGGGACAGGGGGCTTTGAAAAACTGTTTTTT
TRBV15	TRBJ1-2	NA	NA	CATSRDLGRDLYGYTF	TGTGCCACCAGCAGAGATCTCGGCAGGGATCTCTATGGCTACACCTTC
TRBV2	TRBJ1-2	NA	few	CASRSSRTTSYGYTF	TGTGCCAGCAGGAGCAGTAGGACGACGAGCTATGGCTACACCTTC
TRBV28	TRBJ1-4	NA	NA	CASSSRGPTNEKLFF	TGTGCCAGCAGTAGTAGGGGCCCAACTAATGAAAAACTGTTTTTT
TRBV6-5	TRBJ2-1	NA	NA	CASKERENSYNEQFF	TGTGCCAGCAAGGAACGGGAGAACTCCTACAATGAGCAGTTCTTC
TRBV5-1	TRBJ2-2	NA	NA	CASSMGGNTGELFF	TGCGCCAGCAGCATGGGGGGGAACACCGGGGAGCTGTTTTTT